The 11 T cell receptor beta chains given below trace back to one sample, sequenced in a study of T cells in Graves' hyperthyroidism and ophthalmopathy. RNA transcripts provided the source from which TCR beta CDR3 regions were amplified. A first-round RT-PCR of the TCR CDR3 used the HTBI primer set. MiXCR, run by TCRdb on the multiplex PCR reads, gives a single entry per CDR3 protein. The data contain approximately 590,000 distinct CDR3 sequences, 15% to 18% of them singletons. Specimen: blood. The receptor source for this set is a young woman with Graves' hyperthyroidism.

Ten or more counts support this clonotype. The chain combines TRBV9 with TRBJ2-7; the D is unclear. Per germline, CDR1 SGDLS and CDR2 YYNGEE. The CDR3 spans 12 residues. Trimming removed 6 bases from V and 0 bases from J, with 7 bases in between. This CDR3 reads CASTASSYEQYF. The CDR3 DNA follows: TGTGCCAGCACCGCGAGCTCCTACGAGCAGTACTTC.

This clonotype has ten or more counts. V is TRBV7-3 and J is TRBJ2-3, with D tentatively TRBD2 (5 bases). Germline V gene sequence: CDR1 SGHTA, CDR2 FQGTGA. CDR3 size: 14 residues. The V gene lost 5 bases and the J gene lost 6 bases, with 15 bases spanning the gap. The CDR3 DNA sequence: TGTGCCAGCAGCCCCTCGGGATCACTCGATACGCAGTATTTT. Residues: CASSPSGSLDTQYF.

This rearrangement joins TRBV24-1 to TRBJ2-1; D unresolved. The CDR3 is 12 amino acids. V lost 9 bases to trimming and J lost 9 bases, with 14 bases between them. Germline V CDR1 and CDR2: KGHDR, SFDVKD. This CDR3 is CATGLNTGEQFF. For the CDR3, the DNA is TGTGCCACCGGGTTAAATACCGGTGAGCAGTTCTTC.

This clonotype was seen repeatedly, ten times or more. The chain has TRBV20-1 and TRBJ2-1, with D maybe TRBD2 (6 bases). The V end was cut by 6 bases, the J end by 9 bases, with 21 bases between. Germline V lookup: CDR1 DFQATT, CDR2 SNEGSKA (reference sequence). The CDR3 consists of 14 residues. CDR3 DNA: TGCAGTGCGAGCTCGGGACTGCTTTTTGGTGAGCAGTTCTTC. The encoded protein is CSASSGLLFGEQFF.

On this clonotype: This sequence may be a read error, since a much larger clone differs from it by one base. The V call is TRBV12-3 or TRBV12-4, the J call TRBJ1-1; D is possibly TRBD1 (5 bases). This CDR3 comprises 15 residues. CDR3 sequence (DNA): TGTGCCGGCAGCCCCTGGGGGAGGCGGAACACTGAAGCTTTCTTT. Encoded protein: CAGSPWGRRNTEAFF.

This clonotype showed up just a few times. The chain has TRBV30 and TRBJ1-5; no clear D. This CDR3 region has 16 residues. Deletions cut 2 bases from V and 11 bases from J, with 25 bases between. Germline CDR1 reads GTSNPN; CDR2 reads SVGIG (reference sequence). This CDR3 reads CAWSLGGDGASSSQHF. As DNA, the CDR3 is TGTGCCTGGAGTCTCGGTGGAGACGGTGCTAGTTCGTCCCAGCATTTT.

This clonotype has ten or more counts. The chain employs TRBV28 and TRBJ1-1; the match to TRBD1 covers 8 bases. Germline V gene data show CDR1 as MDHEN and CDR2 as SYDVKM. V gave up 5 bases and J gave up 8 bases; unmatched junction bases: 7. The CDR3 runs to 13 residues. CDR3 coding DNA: TGTGCCAGCAGTCTCGGACAGGGTATGGAAGCTTTCTTT. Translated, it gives CASSLGQGMEAFF.

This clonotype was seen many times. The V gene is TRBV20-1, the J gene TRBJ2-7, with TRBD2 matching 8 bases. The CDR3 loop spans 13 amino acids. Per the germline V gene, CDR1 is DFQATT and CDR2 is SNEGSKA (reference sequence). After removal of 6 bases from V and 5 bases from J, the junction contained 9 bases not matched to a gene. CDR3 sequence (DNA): TGCAGTGCGCGACGCGCGGGAGGTGACGAGCAGTACTTC. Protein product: CSARRAGGDEQYF.

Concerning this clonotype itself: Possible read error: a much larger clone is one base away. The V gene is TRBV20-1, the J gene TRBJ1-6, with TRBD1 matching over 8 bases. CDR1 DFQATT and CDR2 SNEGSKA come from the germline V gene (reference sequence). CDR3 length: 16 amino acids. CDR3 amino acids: CSASAGTGAYNPPLHF. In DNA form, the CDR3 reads TGCAGTGCTAGCGCCGGGACAGGAGCCTATAATCCACCCCTCCACTTT.

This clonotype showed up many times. The CDR3 bases are TGTGCCACCCCAGGGGGGCAAAACCTTGAAGCTTTCTTT. Protein product: CATPGGQNLEAFF. The chain recombines TRBV2 with TRBJ1-1; 7 nucleotides align to TRBD1. V was pared by 10 bases and J by 7 bases, with 12 bases of the junction left unmatched. Germline CDR1 SNHLY, CDR2 FYNNEI. The CDR3 is made up of 13 amino acids.

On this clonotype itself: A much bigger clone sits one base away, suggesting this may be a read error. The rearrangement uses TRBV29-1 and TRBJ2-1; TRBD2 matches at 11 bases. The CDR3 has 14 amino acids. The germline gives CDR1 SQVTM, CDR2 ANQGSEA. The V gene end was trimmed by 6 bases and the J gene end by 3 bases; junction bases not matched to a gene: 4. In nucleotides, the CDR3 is TGCAGCGTCCCCGGACTAGCGGGCTACAATGAGCAGTTCTTC. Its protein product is CSVPGLAGYNEQFF.